The present T cell receptor (beta chain) was sequenced within a study of PD-1 blockade in classical Hodgkin lymphoma. Whole-study findings and limits: Significantly greater TCR diversity emerged by C4D1 in CD4+ cells but not CD8+ cells. Patients newly diagnosed and complete responders had comparable baseline diversity. Differences between repertoires have undefined causes, possibly disease activity or prior therapy. Relative to healthy donors, newly diagnosed patients reportedly had lower baseline TCR diversity, which was reported as lower still in relapsed/refractory patients.

Relapse was seen in all patients after autologous stem cell transplantation, and brentuximab vedotin exposure was variable. Trimming removed 0 bases from V and 0 bases from J, with 11 bases in between. The CDR3 length is 16 residues. From germline, CDR1 is MGHRA and CDR2 YSYEKL. As for this clone: Its antigen is as yet unknown.

This table comes from immunoSEQ multiplex PCR, and its TCRdb copy is limited to in-frame clones, with some not included. The repertoire holds about 61,000 clones, around 89% seen once, with approximately 16% in the top ten. The input for sequencing was peripheral blood mononuclear cells (PBMCs), taken at baseline. The chain joins TRBV4-1 to TRBJ1-1, with D possibly TRBD1 on 6 matching bases. The clonotype was recovered from a human donor with classical Hodgkin lymphoma. The CDR3 region is CASSQDARQVNTEAFF. The CDR3 region has the DNA TGCGCCAGCAGCCAAGACGCCCGACAGGTGAACACTGAAGCTTTCTTT.